Sequencing of this T cell receptor (beta chain) was carried out in a study of blood T cell repertoires in COVID-19. Study overall: There were acute and convalescent COVID-19 samples, and they came from the United States, Italy and Spain. Nucleic acid was either cDNA or gDNA, and it came from T cells, B-cell-depleted T cells, or PBMCs.

Authors' data handling: How many nucleated cells were present was estimated from reference gene primer amplification. Data came from immunoSEQ multiplex PCR; TCRdb stores just in-frame clones and leaves some out. V and J calls and clone size are as listed in that table; D and trimming were resolved from the DNA. Altogether about 190,000 clones are present, roughly 79% being singletons, with the ten largest covering about 18%. Trimming pared 5 bases from V and 4 bases from J, leaving 17 bases between. Per the germline V gene, CDR1 is SGHAT and CDR2 is FQDESV (reference sequence). This CDR3 region has 15 residues.

The V gene is TRBV11-1, the J gene TRBJ1-1; possible D gene TRBD1, 5 bases. The sample comprised peripheral blood. This clonotype originated in a man in his fifties or sixties with active or convalescent COVID-19. CDR3 region: CASSLGRGVGTEAFF. The CDR3, as DNA: TGTGCCAGCAGCCTTGGTCGGGGGGTCGGCACTGAAGCTTTCTTT.